Sequencing of this TCR beta chain was carried out in a study of Graves' ophthalmopathy and Graves' hyperthyroidism. Amplification targeted the TCR beta CDR3 regions, with RNA transcripts as the source material. HTBI primers served in a first-round RT-PCR, which a second-round multiplex PCR followed. TCRdb itself ran the multiplex PCR reads through MiXCR, one entry per CDR3 protein. The table includes approximately 700,000 distinct CDR3 sequences, roughly 41% detected once. In regard to this clonotype: An end of the junction differs from the germline gene, which may be a read error.

Sequenced: peripheral blood. The clonotype originates from an adult man with Graves' ophthalmopathy.

The CDR3 sequence is CAASSLAADFYEQYF. The CDR3, as DNA: TGTGCCGCCAGCAGCTTGGCGGCAGATTTCTACGAGCAGTACTTC. V gene TRBV15 combines with J gene TRBJ2-7; D is unresolved. The germline V gene has CDR1 LNHNV and CDR2 YYDKDF (reference sequence). This CDR3 is built from 15 residues.